This T cell receptor beta chain was sequenced in a study of cytomegalovirus exposure and HLA in healthy donors. Regarding the study as a whole: The authors reported that TCR beta sequences could predict HLA-A and HLA-B alleles. These predictions were accurate for most subjects in the first cohort. Reported results showed that the classifier diagnosed cytomegalovirus status with high specificity and sensitivity.

With 60 Vbeta and 13 Jbeta primers, the PCR was carried out. The repertoire was sequenced with immunoSEQ multiplex PCR; TCRdb's copy has only in-frame clones and lacks some. The sample lists around 98,000 clones; 60% to 75% were seen once. In the case of this clone: The antigen is unknown.

The CDR3 has 14 residues. Germline values: CDR1 SGHTA, CDR2 FQGNSA. V gave up 5 bases and J gave up 5 bases, with 15 bases separating them. V gene TRBV7-2 combines with J gene TRBJ2-5, with a weak D call TRBD2 (5 bases). The sequence came from a female donor in good health and CMV-seronegative. The sample comprised PBMCs. The CDR3 sequence: CASSPPGLRETQYF. CDR3 DNA: TGTGCCAGCAGCCCTCCGGGATTGCGGGAGACCCAGTACTTC.